These T cell receptor beta chains were read from a single sample in a study of T-cell reconstitution after alpha-beta-depleted transplantation in children. TCRdb ran MiXCR on the PCR reads and lists one entry per CDR3 protein. The data show 200,000 to 250,000 distinct CDR3 sequences, 12% seen once. The material sequenced was PBMCs from the stem cell graft donor, taken from the stem cell graft. The receptors here all came from a human donor who donated a stem cell graft to a child with acute lymphoblastic leukemia. The CDR3 runs from the conserved cysteine through the conserved F or W. D genes are given only for firm matches. Clone size is stated in some rows and not others, as once, few, many or a class when expanded.

- TRBJ1-2 14 - TRBV6-1 CASSEAGGYYGYTF TGTGCCAGCAGTGAAGCAGGGGGGTATTATGGCTACACCTTC
many TRBJ1-1 15 - TRBV11-2 CASSLGVGMNTEAFF TGTGCCAGCAGCTTAGGGGTAGGCATGAACACTGAAGCTTTCTTT
once TRBJ2-7 15 TRBD2 TRBV9 CASSVGTSGAYEQYF TGTGCCAGCAGCGTAGGGACTAGCGGGGCCTACGAGCAGTACTTC
few TRBJ1-2 14 TRBD1 TRBV5-5 CASSPEPTGFGYTF TGTGCCAGCAGCCCTGAACCGACAGGGTTTGGCTACACCTTC
many TRBJ2-5 14 TRBD2 TRBV7-2 CASSFQTSRETQYF TGTGCCAGCAGCTTTCAGACTAGCCGAGAGACCCAGTACTTC
many TRBJ2-3 17 - TRBV7-8 CASSLAFAGLTTDTQYF TGTGCCAGCAGCTTAGCCTTTGCGGGACTCACCACAGATACGCAGTATTTT
many TRBJ2-3 15 TRBD2 TRBV9 CASSVVAGGTDTQYF TGTGCCAGCAGCGTAGTGGCGGGAGGAACAGATACGCAGTATTTT
many TRBJ2-1 15 - TRBV20-1 CSASPGGGTYNEQFF TGCAGTGCATCCCCGGGGGGCGGAACCTACAATGAGCAGTTCTTC
many TRBJ1-1 13 - TRBV14 CASSQNLRTEAFF TGTGCCAGCAGCCAGAATCTGAGGACTGAAGCTTTCTTT
many TRBJ2-7 14 - TRBV20-1 CSTKPLGGPYEQYF TGCAGTACGAAACCTCTGGGGGGCCCCTACGAGCAGTACTTC
many TRBJ1-4 18 - TRBV27 CASSLISTGSATNEKLFF TGTGCCAGCAGTTTAATCTCTACAGGGTCTGCAACTAATGAAAAACTGTTTTTT
many TRBJ2-1 15 - TRBV5-1 CASSLGGVTYNEQFF TGCGCCAGCAGCTTGGGGGGAGTTACCTACAATGAGCAGTTCTTC
many TRBJ1-5 16 TRBD1 TRBV28 CASSLFRAGQGQPQHF TGTGCCAGCAGTTTATTTCGGGCCGGACAGGGACAGCCCCAGCATTTT
many TRBJ2-7 15 - TRBV7-2 CASSLRSRVSYEQYF TGTGCCAGCAGCTTAAGAAGCAGGGTTTCCTACGAGCAGTACTTC
many TRBJ1-5 13 - TRBV20-1 CSGVVGGGQPQHF TGCAGTGGGGTGGTGGGGGGCGGTCAGCCCCAGCATTTT
many TRBJ2-4 14 - TRBV20-1 CSARDGEAKNIQYF TGCAGTGCTAGAGATGGGGAAGCCAAAAACATTCAGTACTTC
many TRBJ1-5 17 - TRBV20-1 CSARDPNRAYSNQPQHF TGCAGTGCTAGAGACCCGAACAGGGCCTATAGCAATCAGCCCCAGCATTTT